The 20 T cell receptor beta chains listed next were all sequenced from one sample in a study of cytomegalovirus exposure and HLA in healthy donors. Vbeta (60) and Jbeta (13) primers were used in the PCR. Profiled with immunoSEQ multiplex PCR; TCRdb holds only in-frame clones, not every one. The table counts about 41,000 clones; around 6.2% lies in the top ten. The sequenced material came from PBMCs. Receptor source: a man aged 25 to 45 in good health and CMV-seronegative.

The chain carries TRBV7-9 and TRBJ2-7; 7 nucleotides agree with TRBD2. The germline V gene encodes CDR1 SEHNR and CDR2 FQNEAQ (reference sequence). The trim removed 5 bases at V and 6 bases at J, leaving 10 bases unmatched. CDR3 length: 14 residues. The DNA for the CDR3 is TGTGCCAGCAGCCTCCCGACTGTAGCGGGCGAGCAGTACTTC. Translation: CASSLPTVAGEQYF.

The chain links TRBV6-5 to TRBJ2-1; 11 nucleotides match TRBD1. Germline-derived CDR1 and CDR2 are MNHEY and SVGAGI. J lost 6 bases, V lost 6 bases, and 4 bases had no gene match. The CDR3 loop spans 14 amino acids. This CDR3 reads CASRGTGGGNEQFF. The CDR3 nucleotides are TGTGCCAGCAGAGGGACAGGGGGGGGCAATGAGCAGTTCTTC.

V is TRBV9 and J is TRBJ2-7; TRBD2 aligns across 12 bases. Unmatched junction bases numbered 10, after V lost 4 bases and J lost 8 bases. The V gene's germline CDR1 is SGDLS and CDR2 YYNGEE. There are 15 residues in the CDR3. CDR3 residues: CASSPLAGGPVKQYF. The CDR3 DNA follows: TGTGCCAGCAGCCCCCTAGCGGGAGGGCCGGTGAAGCAGTACTTC.

The rearrangement joins TRBV23-1 to TRBJ1-1; no definite D call. TRBV23-1 is an ORF for which the function is uncertain. The length of the CDR3 is 14 residues. The germline V and J ends were trimmed by 5 bases and 1 base, with 11 bases remaining between them. In DNA, the CDR3 is TGCGCCAGCAGTGATTGGGCGAGGAACACTGAAGCTTTCTTT. The encoded protein is CASSDWARNTEAFF.

The chain has TRBV5-4 and TRBJ1-2; TRBD1 aligns across 8 bases. CDR3 length: 15 amino acids. Per the germline V gene, CDR1 is SGHNT and CDR2 is YYREEE (reference sequence). After removal of 4 bases from V and 7 bases from J, the junction contained 12 bases not matched to a gene. The CDR3 loop reads CASSLNDRGGGGYTF. The CDR3 bases are TGTGCCAGCAGCCTTAACGACAGGGGAGGCGGTGGCTACACCTTC.

The chain is built from TRBV10-1 and TRBJ2-6; possibly TRBD1 for D (6 bases). The germline V gene encodes CDR1 WNHNN and CDR2 SYGVQD (reference sequence). The CDR3 is 17 amino acids. V was cut by 6 bases and J by 0 bases, with 15 bases left in between. The CDR3 sequence: CASRLGHYISGANVLTF. The CDR3, as DNA: TGCGCCAGCAGATTGGGACACTATATCTCTGGGGCCAACGTCCTGACTTTC.

This rearrangement joins TRBV27 to TRBJ2-7; no firm D call. Germline V gives CDR1 MNHEY, CDR2 SMNVEV (reference sequence). This CDR3 has 12 residues. V shed 6 bases and J shed 3 bases, with 9 bases lying between them. CDR3 nucleotide sequence: TGTGCCAGCAGCTCCGACATCTACGAGCAGTACTTC. This gives the protein CASSSDIYEQYF.

The CDR3: CASSMGGRTEAFF. The CDR3 nucleotides read TGTGCCAGTTCAATGGGGGGTCGCACTGAAGCTTTCTTT. The rearrangement uses TRBV19 and TRBJ1-1, with D possibly matching TRBD1 (5 bases). Trimming pared 8 bases from V and 4 bases from J, leaving 14 bases between. Germline assignment: CDR1 LNHDA and CDR2 SQIVND (reference sequence). CDR3 length equals 13 residues.

The gene calls are TRBV25-1 and TRBJ2-2; no reliable D call. Germline V gives CDR1 MGHDK, CDR2 SYGVNS. CDR3 length: 12 amino acids. The ends were cut back, 4 bases at V and 7 bases at J, with 7 bases in the middle. This CDR3 is CASSVTIGELFF. The CDR3 nucleotides are TGTGCCAGCAGTGTCACAATCGGGGAGCTGTTTTTT.

The J gene is TRBJ1-4, the V gene TRBV7-9, with D hard to call. In germline, CDR1 is SEHNR, CDR2 FQNEAQ (reference sequence). V shed 3 bases and J shed 7 bases, with 12 bases lying between them. This CDR3 spans 14 amino acids. The CDR3 is CASSFVRTGEKLFF. The CDR3 coding sequence is TGTGCCAGCAGCTTCGTCAGAACGGGTGAAAAACTGTTTTTT.

This chain connects TRBV7-6 to TRBJ2-5; 9 bases fit TRBD2. The CDR3 is 15 residues long. The germline gives CDR1 SGHVS, CDR2 FNYEAQ. V was clipped by 0 bases and J by 4 bases; unmatched bases: 3. The DNA for the CDR3 is TGTGCCAGCAGCTTAGCGTCAGCGGGAGGAGAGACCCAGTACTTC. Protein sequence: CASSLASAGGETQYF.

The chain recombines TRBV2 with TRBJ2-5, with a possible D match to TRBD2 (7 bases). Trimming removed 1 base from V and 5 bases from J, with 14 bases in between. The V gene's germline CDR1 is SNHLY and CDR2 FYNNEI. This CDR3 spans 15 amino acids. CDR3 amino acids: CASSEVRGGSETQYF. The CDR3 nucleotides read TGTGCCAGCAGTGAAGTTAGGGGGGGCTCGGAGACCCAGTACTTC.

The rearrangement joins TRBV20-1 to TRBJ2-1; D is perhaps TRBD2 (5 bases). Per germline, CDR1 DFQATT and CDR2 SNEGSKA (reference sequence). This CDR3 contains 11 residues. V gave up 7 bases and J gave up 7 bases, with 11 bases separating them. DNA of the CDR3: TGCAGTGTCCCAGGACTTAATGAGCAGTTCTTC. It yields the protein CSVPGLNEQFF.

CDR3: CASSQARGLDGYTF. DNA of the CDR3: TGCGCCAGCAGCCAAGCAAGGGGGCTGGATGGCTACACCTTC. The chain links TRBV4-1 to TRBJ1-2, with TRBD1 identical over 7 bases. From germline, CDR1 is MGHRA and CDR2 YSYEKL. The CDR3 length is 14 residues. With 1 base clipped from V and 6 bases from J, the junction kept 5 bases outside the gene matches.

This rearrangement joins TRBV28 to TRBJ2-7; 7 bases map to TRBD1. Germline lookup yields CDR1 MDHEN and CDR2 SYDVKM. Trimming removed 3 bases from V and 5 bases from J; junction bases left unmatched: 7. CDR3 length equals 14 residues. Here the CDR3 DNA reads TGTGCCAGCAGTTTTGTCGGGACAGTTGACGAGCAGTACTTC. It encodes CASSFVGTVDEQYF. Using reference TRBV28 and TRBJ2-7 for the parts outside the CDR3, the full variable domain is DVKVTQSSRYLVKRTGEKVFLECVQDMDHENMFWYRQDPGLGLRLIYFSYDVKMKEKGDIPEGYSVSREKKERFSLILESASTNQTSMYLCASSFVGTVDEQYFGPGTRLTVT.

The chain carries TRBV2 and TRBJ1-5, with D possibly TRBD1 on 6 matching bases. Germline assignment: CDR1 SNHLY and CDR2 FYNNEI. V was trimmed by 4 bases and J by 7 bases, leaving 17 bases between them. The CDR3 covers 15 residues. DNA for the CDR3: TGTGCCAGCAGTGGACGAGGGGGAAGCGGCCAGCCCCAGCATTTT. Its protein product is CASSGRGGSGQPQHF.

The chain employs TRBV4-1 and TRBJ2-7; 9 positions match TRBD1. From germline, CDR1 is MGHRA and CDR2 YSYEKL. The CDR3 is 16 amino acids. The V and J ends lost 4 bases and 5 bases, in that order; junction bases with no gene match: 12. The chain's CDR3 is CASSLLPGQGTHEQYF. CDR3 nucleotide sequence: TGCGCCAGCAGCCTCCTACCGGGACAGGGTACCCACGAGCAGTACTTC.

The genes are TRBV6-4 and TRBJ2-1; 8 bases match TRBD2. Trimming took 3 bases from V and 7 from J; bases not matched to a gene: 11. CDR3 size: 16 residues. Germline values: CDR1 MRHNA, CDR2 SNTAGT. The CDR3 coding sequence is TGTGCCAGCAGTGAAGGGACTAGGGGGGGGCGGAATGAGCAGTTCTTC. Amino acid sequence: CASSEGTRGGRNEQFF.

The rearrangement joins TRBV25-1 to TRBJ2-5; D is ambiguous. The CDR3 has 14 amino acids. Trimming removed 3 bases from V and 5 bases from J, with 13 bases in between. Germline CDR1 is MGHDK and CDR2 is SYGVNS. CDR3 amino acids: CASSDRGPGETQYF. The CDR3 DNA reads as TGTGCCAGCAGTGATCGTGGGCCCGGCGAGACCCAGTACTTC.

The chain couples TRBV10-3 to TRBJ1-1; TRBD1 is a possible D gene (5 bases). CDR3 length: 12 amino acids. With 0 bases removed from V and 8 bases from J, the gap between germline ends came to 7 bases. CDR1 and CDR2 from the germline V gene are ENHRY and SYGVKD. The CDR3 is CAISESGVEAFF. CDR3 DNA: TGTGCCATCAGTGAGTCAGGGGTAGAAGCTTTCTTT.